This T cell receptor beta chain was found in a study of blood T cell repertoires in COVID-19. Measured with immunoSEQ multiplex PCR; TCRdb has only the in-frame clones, and not every one. This table has fewer than 200,000 clones, roughly 80% appearing once. Germline assignment: CDR1 SGHTA and CDR2 FQGNSA. The V end was cut by 1 base, the J end by 0 bases, with 12 bases between. The CDR3 length is 16 residues. Material: peripheral blood. V gene TRBV7-2 combines with J gene TRBJ1-2; no clear D gene. This TCR was recovered from a man in his fifties or sixties with acute or convalescent COVID-19. The CDR3 is CASSLESDNPNYGYTF. CDR3 nucleotide sequence: TGTGCCAGCAGCTTAGAATCCGACAACCCTAACTATGGCTACACCTTC.